The 21 T cell receptor beta chains listed next were all sequenced from one sample in a study of T cell repertoires in cytomegalovirus infection. TCRdb itself ran the reads through MiXCR, one entry per CDR3 protein. The table has 450,000 to 650,000 distinct CDR3 sequences, almost 40% seen once. Their recognized antigens are unknown. The starting material was cultured PBMCs, obtained from culture after CMV antigen stimulation. The origin of the receptors is a human donor in good health (CMV status not recorded). Some clones in this sample may be carry-over from other donors' samples.

The V call is TRBV7-3, the J call TRBJ1-5; no clear D. This CDR3 region has 14 residues. The germline V gene has CDR1 SGHTA and CDR2 FQGTGA. V dropped 4 bases and J dropped 2 bases, with 9 bases sitting between them. CDR3 bases: TGTGCCAGCAGCTCCACCTTAGGCAATCAGCCCCAGCATTTT. Translation: CASSSTLGNQPQHF.

The gene calls are TRBV5-1 and TRBJ2-4; maybe TRBD1 (6 bases). The CDR3 consists of 13 residues. Germline V gene sequence: CDR1 SGHRS, CDR2 YFSETQ. The V end lost 1 base, the J end lost 8 bases, and 10 bases lay between the germline ends. CDR3 coding DNA: TGCGCCAGCAGCTTGATTTCAGGGGACATTCAGTACTTC. It specifies CASSLISGDIQYF.

The rearrangement joins TRBV5-1 to TRBJ1-2; D is unclear. The germline V gene encodes CDR1 SGHRS and CDR2 YFSETQ. The CDR3 consists of 15 residues. V lost 0 bases, J lost 4 bases, and 13 bases lay in between. The CDR3 sequence is CASSLEGGYSYGYTF. The CDR3 DNA reads as TGCGCCAGCAGCTTGGAAGGAGGCTACAGCTATGGCTACACCTTC.

The rearrangement links TRBV12-3 or TRBV12-4 to TRBJ2-7, with 8 bases lining up with TRBD1. V gave up 6 bases and J gave up 6 bases; unmatched junction bases: 13. This CDR3 spans 15 amino acids. Written as DNA, the CDR3 is TGTGCCAGCAGCATCACGGACAGGGACCGGGGCGAGCAGTACTTC. It yields the protein CASSITDRDRGEQYF.

The chain has TRBV20-1 and TRBJ2-7; weak D call: TRBD2 (6 bases). Germline CDR1 DFQATT, CDR2 SNEGSKA (reference sequence). This CDR3 is 13 amino acids long. Trimming took off 4 bases at V and 5 bases at J, with 15 bases between the two ends. CDR3 in DNA: TGCAGTGCTATAAGACTAGTAACTCACGAGCAGTACTTC. This translates into CSAIRLVTHEQYF.

The J gene is TRBJ1-5, the V gene TRBV7-6; D possibly corresponds to TRBD1 (5 bases). V was shortened by 5 bases and J by 13 bases, with 18 bases between the two germline ends. The V gene's germline CDR1 is SGHVS and CDR2 FNYEAQ. The CDR3 runs to 13 residues. The CDR3 region has the DNA TGTGCCAGCAGCCCCGGGACCGAAGGCAGGCAGCATTTT. Protein product: CASSPGTEGRQHF.

CDR3 loop: CASSRRDPTDTQYF. DNA of the CDR3: TGTGCCAGCAGTCGCCGGGACCCGACAGATACGCAGTATTTT. The rearrangement links TRBV6-1 to TRBJ2-3; either TRBD1 or TRBD2 may fit D (5 bases each). Germline V gene data show CDR1 as MNHNS and CDR2 as SASEGT. The V end lost 5 bases, the J end lost 3 bases, and 12 bases lay between the germline ends. This CDR3 contains 14 residues.

The chain recombines TRBV24-1 with TRBJ1-6, with a possible D match to TRBD1 (5 bases). The CDR3 has 19 residues. Trimming stripped 9 bases from V and 6 bases from J, with 29 bases between. The germline CDR1 and CDR2 sequences are KGHDR and SFDVKD. The CDR3 region has the DNA TGTGCCACCTCAAATGTTACACGGACAAATGATGTGTCTAATTCACCCCTCCACTTT. Translated: CATSNVTRTNDVSNSPLHF.

This chain joins TRBV7-2 and TRBJ1-3; a weak D match, TRBD1 (6 bases). This CDR3 contains 15 residues. Germline CDR1 SGHTA, CDR2 FQGNSA. Deletions cut 1 base from V and 2 bases from J, with 9 bases between. Written as DNA, the CDR3 is TGTGCCAGCAGCTTAGTGTACAGGGCTGGAAACACCATATATTTT. Translated, it gives CASSLVYRAGNTIYF.

This clonotype was counted between two and nine times. This chain's CDR3 is CATTGGTGELFF. For the CDR3, the DNA is TGTGCCACCACCGGGGGGACCGGGGAGCTGTTTTTT. The gene calls are TRBV15 and TRBJ2-2, with TRBD2 identical over 7 bases. CDR1 is LNHNV and CDR2 is YYDKDF in the germline V gene (reference sequence). This CDR3 has 12 amino acids. Trimming removed 7 bases from V and 5 bases from J; junction bases left unmatched: 1.

The rearrangement uses TRBV6-4 and TRBJ2-3; D ambiguous. The germline V gene encodes CDR1 MRHNA and CDR2 SNTAGT. The V gene lost 2 bases and the J gene lost 1 base, with 10 bases spanning the gap. The CDR3 covers 15 residues. CDR3 protein: CASSDGAQGTDTQYF. As DNA, the CDR3 is TGTGCCAGCAGTGACGGCGCCCAGGGCACAGATACGCAGTATTTT.

The V call is TRBV7-2, the J call TRBJ2-5; D is perhaps TRBD2 (6 bases). The CDR3 is 14 residues long. V lost 5 bases and J 7 bases, leaving 17 bases between the germline ends. Germline CDR1 and CDR2: SGHTA and FQGNSA. CDR3 amino acids: CASSPSVWGGTQYF. Written as DNA, the CDR3 is TGTGCCAGCAGCCCTTCCGTATGGGGAGGGACCCAGTACTTC.

The chain links TRBV19 to TRBJ2-1; 8 bases match TRBD1. Looked up from germline, CDR1 is LNHDA and CDR2 is SQIVND (reference sequence). Trimming at V came to 5 bases and at J to 15 bases, leaving 18 bases not matched to a gene. The length of the CDR3 is 15 residues. CDR3 region: CASSQRTATGAERFF. CDR3 nucleotide sequence: TGTGCCAGTAGTCAACGAACCGCGACAGGGGCGGAAAGGTTCTTC.

The J gene is TRBJ2-1, the V gene TRBV7-2; D possibly matches TRBD1 or TRBD2 (5 bases each). Germline assignment: CDR1 SGHTA and CDR2 FQGNSA. This CDR3 is 13 amino acids long. The CDR3 here is CASGGGSRNEQFF. The CDR3 nucleotides are TGTGCGTCAGGTGGGGGATCAAGGAATGAGCAGTTCTTC.

There are a few counts of this clonotype. V gene TRBV28 combines with J gene TRBJ1-1; D call uncertain. The germline V gene encodes CDR1 MDHEN and CDR2 SYDVKM. V dropped 5 bases and J dropped 3 bases, with 16 bases sitting between them. The CDR3 loop spans 15 amino acids. CDR3 residues: CASSPRGVGDTEAFF. The CDR3 bases are TGTGCCAGCAGTCCCCGAGGAGTTGGGGACACTGAAGCTTTCTTT.

The V and J genes are TRBV27 and TRBJ1-5; D might be TRBD1 (6 bases). V was clipped by 7 bases and J by 4 bases, with 17 bases between them. CDR1 and CDR2 (germline): MNHEY, SMNVEV (reference sequence). The CDR3 loop spans 15 amino acids. The CDR3: CASTPRMGANQPQHF. CDR3 coding DNA: TGTGCCAGCACCCCTCGGATGGGGGCAAATCAGCCCCAGCATTTT.

The chain employs TRBV7-2 and TRBJ2-1; 11 bases align to TRBD2. V gave up 6 bases and J gave up 4 bases; unmatched junction bases: 8. Germline V gene lookup returns CDR1 SGHTA and CDR2 FQGNSA. The CDR3 spans 16 residues. CDR3 in amino acids: CASRLRTSGPYNEQFF. CDR3 coding DNA: TGTGCCAGCAGACTAAGGACTAGCGGGCCTTACAATGAGCAGTTCTTC.

This clonotype was recorded a few times. The genes are TRBV7-6 and TRBJ2-1, with 7 bases aligning to TRBD1. CDR3 length: 13 amino acids. CDR1 and CDR2 (germline): SGHVS, FNYEAQ. Trimming at V came to 4 bases and at J to 8 bases, leaving 5 bases not matched to a gene. In nucleotides, the CDR3 is TGTGCCAGCAGCTACGACAGGGTGGATGAGCAGTTCTTC. This sequence encodes CASSYDRVDEQFF.

The chain employs TRBV7-9 and TRBJ2-1, with no clear D. Looked up from germline, CDR1 is SEHNR and CDR2 is FQNEAQ (reference sequence). V was pared by 0 bases and J by 4 bases, with 16 bases between. The CDR3 contains 17 residues. The CDR3 sequence is CASSLAWRQDKYNEQFF. For the CDR3, the DNA is TGTGCCAGCAGCTTAGCTTGGCGTCAAGACAAATACAATGAGCAGTTCTTC.

J is TRBJ2-7 and V is TRBV12-3 or TRBV12-4; the D gene is possibly TRBD2 (6 bases). Trimming pared 2 bases from V and 11 bases from J, leaving 10 bases between. The CDR3 totals 11 residues. Here the CDR3 reads CASSLQTRKYF. CDR3 nucleotide sequence: TGTGCCAGCAGTTTACAGACTAGAAAGTACTTC.

A few counts support this clonotype. The V gene is TRBV5-1, the J gene TRBJ2-3, with D unresolved. Germline V gives CDR1 SGHRS, CDR2 YFSETQ. Trimming pared 7 bases from V and 1 base from J, leaving 16 bases between. The CDR3 covers 15 residues. CDR3: CASGRVPIRTDTQYF. The CDR3 bases are TGCGCCAGCGGCCGGGTCCCAATCCGCACAGATACGCAGTATTTT.